Reported below is one T cell receptor beta chain. The antigen is not known. The sample comes from a study of monozygotic twins with inflammatory bowel disease. Through template switching, UMIs that included a 6-nucleotide sample barcode were added. For each CDR3 protein, TCRdb gives one entry from its re-call of the 5' RACE reads, without DNA. The table counts fewer than 550,000 distinct CDR3 sequences; 2% to 3% lies in the top ten. The CDR3 covers 13 residues. Germline loops: CDR1 MNHEY, CDR2 SVGAGI. Study-wide results and caveats: Limited power may explain why concordant and discordant twins showed no difference in repertoire similarity.

The sample consisted of blood. The receptor's source is a human donor with ulcerative colitis or Crohn's disease, or a healthy co-twin of an affected twin (not recorded which). J is TRBJ2-5 and V is TRBV6-5; the D gene TCRdb calls, TRBD1, cannot be checked with no DNA. The CDR3 reads CASTSWGVKTQYF.